This is a list of T cell receptor beta chains from one sample in a study of T cell responses to AZD1222 COVID-19 vaccine. TCRdb's copy holds only in-frame clones and misses some; the assay was immunoSEQ multiplex PCR. The table has 150,000 or so clones, 90% to 95% seen once. The sample in question was peripheral blood, obtained 28 days after the second AZD1222 dose. Receptor source: an adult who received the AZD1222 COVID-19 vaccine. Each CDR3 is given with its conserved first and last residue. A D gene is named only where the DNA matches it firmly. The size entry is marked missing in some rows and otherwise reads once, few, many or a size class.

D gene: TRBD2; clone size: .; J gene: TRBJ2-5; V gene: TRBV15; CDR3 protein: CATSRVEREGLETQYF; CDR3 DNA: TGTGCCACCAGCAGAGTCGAGCGGGAGGGCCTAGAGACCCAGTACTTC
D gene: .; clone size: .; J gene: TRBJ1-1; V gene: TRBV12-3/TRBV12-4; CDR3 protein: CASRPQGTEAFF; CDR3 DNA: TGTGCCAGCAGGCCCCAAGGCACTGAAGCTTTCTTT
D gene: .; clone size: .; J gene: TRBJ2-7; V gene: TRBV5-5; CDR3 protein: CASTRATDPYEQYF; CDR3 DNA: TGTGCCAGCACGCGTGCTACCGACCCCTACGAGCAGTACTTC
D gene: .; clone size: .; J gene: TRBJ1-2; V gene: TRBV7-9; CDR3 protein: CASSLAGQPDF; CDR3 DNA: TGTGCCAGCAGCTTAGCCGGACAACCTGACTTC
D gene: TRBD2; clone size: .; J gene: TRBJ2-1; V gene: TRBV19; CDR3 protein: CASRRLAGGPSYNEQFF; CDR3 DNA: TGTGCCAGTAGGCGACTAGCGGGGGGACCTTCCTACAATGAGCAGTTCTTC
D gene: .; clone size: .; J gene: TRBJ2-2; V gene: TRBV6-1; CDR3 protein: CASSESVNRELFF; CDR3 DNA: TGTGCCAGCAGTGAATCAGTGAACCGGGAGCTGTTTTTT
D gene: .; clone size: few; J gene: TRBJ1-2; V gene: TRBV7-9; CDR3 protein: CASSPGDYGYTF; CDR3 DNA: TGTGCCAGCAGCCCAGGGGACTATGGCTACACCTTC
D gene: .; clone size: few; J gene: TRBJ2-3; V gene: TRBV4-1; CDR3 protein: CASSPNLRGTDTQYF; CDR3 DNA: TGCGCCAGCAGCCCAAATCTTCGCGGGACAGATACGCAGTATTTT
D gene: TRBD2; clone size: .; J gene: TRBJ2-5; V gene: TRBV7-8; CDR3 protein: CASSFNPLTSGRGTQYF; CDR3 DNA: TGTGCCAGCAGCTTCAATCCCCTGACTAGCGGGAGGGGGACCCAGTACTTC
D gene: TRBD2; clone size: .; J gene: TRBJ2-1; V gene: TRBV6-5; CDR3 protein: CASGPSGGDNEQFF; CDR3 DNA: TGTGCCAGTGGGCCTAGCGGGGGTGACAATGAGCAGTTCTTC
D gene: .; clone size: .; J gene: TRBJ2-7; V gene: TRBV9; CDR3 protein: CASSAGVIPYEQYF; CDR3 DNA: TGTGCCAGCAGCGCCGGGGTGATACCCTACGAGCAGTACTTC
D gene: .; clone size: .; J gene: TRBJ2-5; V gene: TRBV24-1; CDR3 protein: CATSDPRTEEETQYF; CDR3 DNA: TGTGCCACCAGTGATCCTCGGACAGAAGAAGAGACCCAGTACTTC
D gene: TRBD2; clone size: .; J gene: TRBJ2-1; V gene: TRBV7-9; CDR3 protein: CASSPRGSGSSYNEQFF; CDR3 DNA: TGTGCCAGCAGCCCTAGGGGTAGCGGGAGCTCCTACAATGAGCAGTTCTTC
D gene: TRBD1; clone size: .; J gene: TRBJ1-5; V gene: TRBV19; CDR3 protein: CATGTGLSQRRNQPQHF; CDR3 DNA: TGTGCCACTGGGACAGGGCTCTCCCAGCGACGGAATCAGCCCCAGCATTTT
D gene: .; clone size: once; J gene: TRBJ2-3; V gene: TRBV10-3; CDR3 protein: CAISGSGADTQYF; CDR3 DNA: TGTGCCATCAGCGGGAGTGGCGCAGATACGCAGTATTTT
D gene: TRBD1; clone size: .; J gene: TRBJ2-1; V gene: TRBV6-5; CDR3 protein: CASSYYPTGSDEQFF; CDR3 DNA: TGTGCCAGCAGTTACTACCCGACAGGGTCCGATGAGCAGTTCTTC
D gene: .; clone size: .; J gene: TRBJ1-5; V gene: TRBV6-6; CDR3 protein: CASSYWTADQPQHF; CDR3 DNA: TGTGCCAGCAGTTACTGGACAGCGGATCAGCCCCAGCATTTT
D gene: .; clone size: .; J gene: TRBJ1-4; V gene: TRBV7-9; CDR3 protein: CASSPQTGVGEKLFF; CDR3 DNA: TGTGCCAGCAGCCCTCAGACAGGTGTAGGTGAAAAACTGTTTTTT